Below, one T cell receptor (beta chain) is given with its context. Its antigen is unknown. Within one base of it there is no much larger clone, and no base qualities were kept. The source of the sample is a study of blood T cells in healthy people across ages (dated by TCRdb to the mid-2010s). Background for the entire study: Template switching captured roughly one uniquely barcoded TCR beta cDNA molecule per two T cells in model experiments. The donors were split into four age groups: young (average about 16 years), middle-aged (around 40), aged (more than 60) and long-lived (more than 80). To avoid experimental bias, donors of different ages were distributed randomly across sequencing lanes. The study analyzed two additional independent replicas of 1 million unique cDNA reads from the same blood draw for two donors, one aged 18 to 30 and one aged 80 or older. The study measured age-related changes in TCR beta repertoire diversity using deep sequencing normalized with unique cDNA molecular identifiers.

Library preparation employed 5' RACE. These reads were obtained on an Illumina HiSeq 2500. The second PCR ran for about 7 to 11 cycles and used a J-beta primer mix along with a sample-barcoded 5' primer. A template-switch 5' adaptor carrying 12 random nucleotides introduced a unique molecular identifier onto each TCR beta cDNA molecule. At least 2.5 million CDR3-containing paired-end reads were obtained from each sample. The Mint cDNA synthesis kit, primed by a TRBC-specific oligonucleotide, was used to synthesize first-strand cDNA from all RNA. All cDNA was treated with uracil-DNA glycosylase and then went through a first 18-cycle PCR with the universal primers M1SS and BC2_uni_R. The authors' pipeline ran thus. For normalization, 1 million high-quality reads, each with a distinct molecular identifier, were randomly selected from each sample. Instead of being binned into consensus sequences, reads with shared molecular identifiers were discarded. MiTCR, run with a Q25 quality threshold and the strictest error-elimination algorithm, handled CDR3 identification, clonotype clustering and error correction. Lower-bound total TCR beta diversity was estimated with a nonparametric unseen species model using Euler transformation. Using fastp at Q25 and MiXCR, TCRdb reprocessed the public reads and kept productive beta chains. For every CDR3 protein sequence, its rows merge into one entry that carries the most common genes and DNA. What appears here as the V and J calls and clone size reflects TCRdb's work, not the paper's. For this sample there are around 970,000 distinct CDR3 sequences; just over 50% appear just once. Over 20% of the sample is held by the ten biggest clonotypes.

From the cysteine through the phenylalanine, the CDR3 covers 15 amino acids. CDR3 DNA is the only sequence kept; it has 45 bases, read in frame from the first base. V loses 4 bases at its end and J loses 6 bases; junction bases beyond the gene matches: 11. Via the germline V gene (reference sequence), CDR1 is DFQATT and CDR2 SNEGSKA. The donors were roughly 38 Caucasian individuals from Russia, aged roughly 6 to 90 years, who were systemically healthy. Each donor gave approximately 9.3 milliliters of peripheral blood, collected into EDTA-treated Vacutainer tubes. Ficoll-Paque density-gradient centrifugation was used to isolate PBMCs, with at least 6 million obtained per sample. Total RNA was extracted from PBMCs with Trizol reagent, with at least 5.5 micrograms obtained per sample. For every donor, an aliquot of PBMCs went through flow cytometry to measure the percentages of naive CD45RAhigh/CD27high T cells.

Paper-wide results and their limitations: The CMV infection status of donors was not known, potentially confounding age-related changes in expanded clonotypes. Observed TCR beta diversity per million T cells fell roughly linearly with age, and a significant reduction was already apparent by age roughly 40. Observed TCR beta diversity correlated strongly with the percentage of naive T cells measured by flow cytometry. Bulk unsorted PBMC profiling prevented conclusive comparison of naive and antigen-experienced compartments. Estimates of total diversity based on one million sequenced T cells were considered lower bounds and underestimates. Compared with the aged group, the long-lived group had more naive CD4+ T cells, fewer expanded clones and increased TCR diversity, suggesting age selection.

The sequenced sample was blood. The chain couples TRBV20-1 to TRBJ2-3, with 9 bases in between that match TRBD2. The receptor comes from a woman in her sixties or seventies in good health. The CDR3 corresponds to CSATRAAGGSDTQYF. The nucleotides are TGCAGTGCTACCAGGGCAGCGGGAGGATCGGATACGCAGTATTTT.